A single sample is the source of the 8 T cell receptor beta chains below, sequenced in a study of blood T cell repertoires in COVID-19. Some clones are missing from TCRdb's copy, which holds only in-frame ones; the method was immunoSEQ multiplex PCR. The sample has about 410,000 clones, 89% seen once. The material sequenced was peripheral blood. All receptors come from a woman aged 35 to 49 with COVID-19, enrolled during active disease.

The chain employs TRBV4-3 and TRBJ1-3; D is unresolved. V was shortened by 1 base and J by 2 bases, with 12 bases between the two germline ends. CDR1 and CDR2 from the germline V gene are LGHNA and YSLEER. The CDR3 extends over 16 amino acids. The CDR3 is CASSQVGGRPGNTIYF. The DNA of the CDR3 is TGCGCCAGCAGCCAAGTAGGAGGGAGGCCTGGAAACACCATATATTTT.

The chain's CDR3 is CASSQERGDYGYTF. DNA of the CDR3: TGTGCCAGCAGCCAAGAACGGGGGGACTATGGCTACACCTTC. The rearrangement uses TRBV3-1 (or the pseudogene TRBV3-2) and TRBJ1-2, with a tentative D call TRBD1 (5 bases). Trimming pared 0 bases from V and 3 bases from J, leaving 8 bases between. CDR3 size: 14 residues. From germline, CDR1 is LGHDT and CDR2 YNNKEL (reference sequence).

This chain links TRBV27 with TRBJ2-7; the D gene is possibly TRBD2 (5 bases). The CDR3 spans 13 residues. The V end was cut by 7 bases, the J end by 4 bases, with 14 bases between. Germline assignment: CDR1 MNHEY and CDR2 SMNVEV (reference sequence). The CDR3: CASTGLDCYEQYF. The DNA for the CDR3 is TGTGCCAGCACTGGACTCGATTGTTACGAGCAGTACTTC.

This chain uses TRBV5-4 with TRBJ1-6; D possibly corresponds to TRBD1 (5 bases). Germline V gives CDR1 SGHNT, CDR2 YYREEE (reference sequence). The V and J ends lost 0 bases and 5 bases respectively, with 6 bases between them. CDR3 length: 14 residues. CDR3 DNA: TGTGCCAGCAGCTTGGGACAGAATAATTCACCCCTCCACTTT. Translated, it gives CASSLGQNNSPLHF.

Of note for this clone: A much larger clone differs by one base, so this may be a read error. V is TRBV5-4 and J is TRBJ2-3; unclear D gene. CDR3 length: 11 residues. Trimming left V 4 bases short and J 2 bases short, with 2 bases between. The germline V gene has CDR1 SGHNT and CDR2 YYREEE (reference sequence). CDR3 nucleotides: TGTGCCAGCAGCCACACAGATACGCAGTATTTT. Translation: CASSHTDTQYF.

The genes are TRBV25-1 and TRBJ1-1; D is unclear. V shed 8 bases and J shed 1 base, with 11 bases lying between them. The CDR3 loop spans 13 amino acids. Germline loops: CDR1 MGHDK, CDR2 SYGVNS. This CDR3 is CASFSPGNTEAFF. The CDR3 region has the DNA TGTGCCAGCTTCTCCCCCGGGAACACTGAAGCTTTCTTT.

This chain uses TRBV28 with TRBJ1-1; no firm D call. V shed 1 base and J shed 10 bases, with 10 bases lying between them. The CDR3 contains 12 residues. Germline V gives CDR1 MDHEN, CDR2 SYDVKM. The CDR3 region is CASSLSTELAFF. In nucleotides, the CDR3 is TGTGCCAGCAGTTTATCCACCGAGTTAGCTTTCTTT.

In its sample, this clone was seen once. The rearrangement joins TRBV19 to TRBJ1-1; TRBD1 is a possible D gene (6 bases). V lost 4 bases and J 8 bases, leaving 14 bases between the germline ends. Germline V gene data show CDR1 as LNHDA and CDR2 as SQIVND (reference sequence). The CDR3 sequence is 13 residues long. CDR3 in amino acids: CASSSSGGIEAFF. The CDR3 DNA is TGTGCCAGTAGTAGTAGCGGGGGCATAGAAGCTTTCTTT.